The next 29 T cell receptor beta chains were all read from a single sample in a study of T cell responses to AZD1222 COVID-19 vaccine. Sequencing was performed with immunoSEQ multiplex PCR; in TCRdb, only in-frame clones are kept and a portion is missing. The sample lists 130,000 to 150,000 clones; 88% were seen once. The sample here was peripheral blood, taken on day 0 of AZD1222 vaccination. The receptor source for this set is an adult in good health.

This clone has a count of ten or more. The rearrangement joins TRBV14 to TRBJ2-2; D not resolved. V was trimmed by 4 bases and J by 2 bases, leaving 11 bases between them. Germline lookup yields CDR1 SGHDN and CDR2 FVKESK. The CDR3 runs 15 residues. The CDR3 DNA follows: TGTGCCAGCAGCCCCCTGTCAGTTAACACCGGGGAGCTGTTTTTT. This gives the protein CASSPLSVNTGELFF.

The count of this clone is one. The CDR3 here is CASTGRGQEAFF. The CDR3 DNA is TGCGCCAGCACGGGGCGGGGGCAGGAAGCTTTCTTT. The chain carries TRBV5-1 and TRBJ1-1; D may be TRBD1 (6 bases). V lost 6 bases, J lost 8 bases, and 14 bases lay in between. The CDR3 contains 12 residues. The germline CDR1 and CDR2 sequences are SGHRS and YFSETQ.

The chain uses TRBV29-1 and TRBJ1-4; weak D call: TRBD1 (5 bases). Germline V CDR1 and CDR2: SQVTM, ANQGSEA. Deletions cut 4 bases from V and 6 bases from J, with 15 bases between. The CDR3 runs 14 residues. The CDR3 nucleotides read TGCAGCGTTGGCGCGGGGGGGTATGATGAAAAACTGTTTTTT. It encodes CSVGAGGYDEKLFF.

This chain joins TRBV7-8 and TRBJ1-4; D is perhaps TRBD1 (5 bases). The V end lost 5 bases, the J end lost 4 bases, and 14 bases lay between the germline ends. The CDR3 runs to 15 residues. Germline CDR1 is SGHVS and CDR2 is FQNEAQ. CDR3 nucleotides: TGTGCCAGCAGCGTCTACAGGATGGATAATGAAAAACTGTTTTTT. Protein sequence: CASSVYRMDNEKLFF.

The chain carries TRBV9 and TRBJ2-1, with a possible D match to TRBD1 (6 bases). Per germline, CDR1 SGDLS and CDR2 YYNGEE. Trimming stripped 4 bases from V and 9 bases from J, with 20 bases between. The CDR3 totals 15 residues. CDR3 sequence: CASSIGQPGLSEQFF. Written as DNA, the CDR3 is TGTGCCAGCAGCATCGGACAGCCCGGGCTTAGTGAGCAGTTCTTC.

This chain joins TRBV11-3 and TRBJ2-1; 10 bases agree with TRBD2. This CDR3 has 14 residues. Per the germline V gene, CDR1 is SGHNT and CDR2 is YENEEA. The V gene end was trimmed by 8 bases and the J gene end by 5 bases; junction bases not matched to a gene: 6. CDR3 coding DNA: TGTGCCAGCCGGCCTAGCGGGAGCCACAATGAGCAGTTCTTC. Its protein product is CASRPSGSHNEQFF.

The V call is TRBV13, the J call TRBJ1-1; D gene unclear. Trimming pared 4 bases from V and 1 base from J, leaving 13 bases between. Germline-derived CDR1 and CDR2 are PRHDT and FYEKMQ (reference sequence). This CDR3 is built from 15 residues. CDR3 sequence (DNA): TGTGCCAGCAGCTCCCTCGGACCGGGGAACACTGAAGCTTTCTTT. Translating it yields CASSSLGPGNTEAFF.

The rearrangement links TRBV10-3 to TRBJ1-3; D call uncertain. The CDR3 contains 15 residues. Deletions cut 8 bases from V and 0 bases from J, with 14 bases between. CDR1 ENHRY and CDR2 SYGVKD come from the germline V gene. The CDR3 DNA is TGTGCCATCGCGGCGGGCGACTACTCTGGAAACACCATATATTTT. This encodes CAIAAGDYSGNTIYF.

Here the CDR3 reads CASSSGGTGELFF. The CDR3 DNA follows: TGTGCCAGCAGCTCGGGCGGGACCGGGGAGCTGTTTTTT. The chain is built from TRBV5-5 and TRBJ2-2; TRBD2 might be the D (5 bases). Trimming stripped 3 bases from V and 5 bases from J, with 8 bases between. Per germline, CDR1 SGHKS and CDR2 YYEKEE (reference sequence). The CDR3 spans 13 residues.

The CDR3 protein is CASSQSHERYSNQPQHF. In DNA form, the CDR3 reads TGCGCCAGCAGTCAATCCCATGAGAGGTATAGCAATCAGCCCCAGCATTTT. This rearrangement joins TRBV23-1 to TRBJ1-5; D unclear. TRBV23-1 falls under the ORF class, with uncertain function. The CDR3 covers 17 residues. The V gene lost 0 bases and the J gene lost 0 bases, with 12 bases spanning the gap.

CDR3 in amino acids: CASSVSPGSSEQYF. The CDR3 DNA reads TGTGCCAGCAGCGTTAGCCCTGGGTCGAGCGAGCAGTACTTC. The genes are TRBV9 and TRBJ2-7; D gene unclear. This CDR3 spans 14 amino acids. Trimming left V 2 bases short and J 6 bases short, with 15 bases between. Germline values: CDR1 SGDLS, CDR2 YYNGEE. Combining the CDR3 with reference TRBV9 and TRBJ2-7 gives the whole variable domain DSGVTQTPKHLITATGQRVTLRCSPRSGDLSVYWYQQSLDQGLQFLIQYYNGEERAKGNILERFSAQQFPDLHSELNLSSLELGDSALYFCASSVSPGSSEQYFGPGTRLTVT.

V gene TRBV11-1 combines with J gene TRBJ1-1; D unresolved. Trimming stripped 2 bases from V and 3 bases from J, with 13 bases between. The CDR3 is 15 amino acids. Per the germline V gene, CDR1 is SGHAT and CDR2 is FQDESV (reference sequence). The CDR3 bases are TGTGCCAGCAGCTTACTGCGAGGGTCGGACACTGAAGCTTTCTTT. Translating gives CASSLLRGSDTEAFF.

V and J are TRBV5-4 and TRBJ2-2, with TRBD2 matching over 7 bases. The trim removed 2 bases at V and 1 base at J, leaving 5 bases unmatched. Germline V gives CDR1 SGHNT, CDR2 YYREEE (reference sequence). The length of the CDR3 is 16 residues. The DNA for the CDR3 is TGTGCCAGCAGCTTCCGGGCTAGCGGGAACACCGGGGAGCTGTTTTTT. This translates into CASSFRASGNTGELFF.

J is TRBJ2-4 and V is TRBV3-1 (or the pseudogene TRBV3-2); D remains unclear. From germline, CDR1 is LGHDT and CDR2 YNNKEL (reference sequence). Trimming left V 0 bases short and J 4 bases short, with 7 bases between. The CDR3 length is 14 residues. CDR3 loop: CASSQEDGKNIQYF. The CDR3 nucleotides read TGTGCCAGCAGCCAAGAGGATGGGAAAAACATTCAGTACTTC.

V usage is TRBV29-1 and J usage is TRBJ1-1, with D tentatively TRBD1 (6 bases). CDR1 is SQVTM, CDR2 ANQGSEA, per germline. V dropped 6 bases and J dropped 7 bases, with 15 bases sitting between them. This CDR3 contains 12 residues. The DNA for the CDR3 is TGCAGCGTCGGGGGCCTTGGCCTTGAAGCTTTCTTT. Protein sequence: CSVGGLGLEAFF.

This sequence joins TRBV5-5 and TRBJ2-7; D is possibly TRBD2 (7 bases). The CDR3 length is 14 residues. Germline loops: CDR1 SGHKS, CDR2 YYEKEE (reference sequence). V lost 1 base and J 5 bases, leaving 13 bases between the germline ends. The CDR3 DNA reads TGTGCCAGCAGCTTGTTGGGGGGGCAAAACGAGCAGTACTTC. Translated, it gives CASSLLGGQNEQYF.

This clone was seen a single time. The V gene is TRBV5-8, the J gene TRBJ2-7; D might be TRBD1 or TRBD2, each matching 5 bases. Trimming took 2 bases from V and 1 from J, leaving 10 bases between them. Germline assignment: CDR1 SGHTS and CDR2 YDEGEE. This CDR3 contains 14 residues. CDR3 DNA: TGTGCCAGCAGCTTAAGGGGAGTATCCTACGAGCAGTACTTC. Amino acid sequence: CASSLRGVSYEQYF.

The chain employs TRBV9 and TRBJ1-1; D is uncertain. The germline CDR1 and CDR2 sequences are SGDLS and YYNGEE. Deletions cut 0 bases from V and 4 bases from J, with 13 bases between. The CDR3 has 15 residues. The CDR3 spells CASSVGRGWGTEAFF. CDR3 DNA: TGTGCCAGCAGCGTAGGACGGGGTTGGGGCACTGAAGCTTTCTTT.

This clone was found once. CDR3 residues: CASSIQGTPGNQPQHF. Written as DNA, the CDR3 is TGTGCCAGTAGTATACAGGGGACCCCGGGAAATCAGCCCCAGCATTTT. V usage is TRBV19 and J usage is TRBJ1-5, with TRBD1 as a possible D gene (6 bases). The CDR3 is 16 amino acids. V was clipped by 2 bases and J by 4 bases, with 15 bases between them. Germline loops: CDR1 LNHDA, CDR2 SQIVND (reference sequence).

CDR3 DNA sequence: TGTGCCAGCTCACCAGGAGGGGGACAGCCCTACGAGCAGTACTTC. As protein: CASSPGGGQPYEQYF. The J gene is TRBJ2-7, the V gene TRBV18; weak D call: TRBD1 (7 bases). The germline V gene has CDR1 KGHSH and CDR2 LQKENI. V was cut by 2 bases and J by 2 bases, with 13 bases left in between. There are 15 residues in the CDR3.

J is TRBJ1-2 and V is TRBV2, with D perhaps TRBD1 (5 bases). Per germline, CDR1 SNHLY and CDR2 FYNNEI. The V and J ends lost 4 bases and 4 bases respectively, with 10 bases between them. The CDR3 is 13 residues long. Written as DNA, the CDR3 is TGTGCCAGCAGTGGGTCAGGGACCTATGGCTACACCTTC. Encoded protein: CASSGSGTYGYTF.

This clone occurred once. The J gene is TRBJ2-3, the V gene TRBV9; the match to TRBD2 covers 7 bases. The CDR3 is made up of 17 amino acids. CDR1 is SGDLS, CDR2 YYNGEE, per germline. The V segment lost 4 bases and the J segment 4 bases; nucleotides outside the gene matches: 15. CDR3 protein: CASSPAAGVHTSDTQYF. In nucleotides, the CDR3 is TGTGCCAGCAGCCCAGCTGCGGGGGTACACACATCAGATACGCAGTATTTT.

This clone appeared once. The genes are TRBV29-1 and TRBJ1-1, with TRBD1 as a possible D gene (6 bases). V was trimmed by 6 bases and J by 2 bases, leaving 16 bases between them. Germline V lookup: CDR1 SQVTM, CDR2 ANQGSEA. The CDR3 sequence is 14 residues long. CDR3: CSVALQGPNTEAFF. The CDR3, as DNA: TGCAGCGTGGCCCTACAGGGACCCAACACTGAAGCTTTCTTT.

This clone was recorded only once. V is TRBV18 and J is TRBJ1-2; TRBD1 agrees at 9 bases. This CDR3 comprises 17 residues. V lost 4 bases to trimming and J lost 8 bases; unmatched junction nucleotides: 17. The germline CDR1 and CDR2 sequences are KGHSH and LQKENI. CDR3 residues: CASSLGPQGAASGGYTF. The CDR3 DNA follows: TGTGCCAGCTCACTCGGGCCACAGGGGGCGGCTTCGGGAGGCTACACCTTC.

The rearrangement uses TRBV5-7 and TRBJ1-1; D is uncertain. TRBV5-7 is designated an ORF whose function remains uncertain. V was cut by 0 bases and J by 7 bases, with 4 bases left in between. CDR3 size: 11 residues. CDR3 amino acids: CASSLAGEAFF. For the CDR3, the DNA is TGTGCCAGCAGCTTGGCGGGTGAAGCTTTCTTT.

This chain connects TRBV29-1 to TRBJ2-5; 11 nucleotides agree with TRBD2. Germline values: CDR1 SQVTM, CDR2 ANQGSEA. This CDR3 has 14 amino acids. CDR3 bases: TGCAGGGTAAGTAGCGGGAGGGCCAAAGAGACCCAGTACTTC. Translating it yields CRVSSGRAKETQYF.

This clone has just one count. The chain employs TRBV4-1 and TRBJ1-1, with D perhaps TRBD1 (5 bases). The germline V gene has CDR1 MGHRA and CDR2 YSYEKL. This CDR3 has 16 residues. V was cut by 3 bases and J by 11 bases, with 25 bases left in between. The CDR3 reads CASSHPNRDPGREAFF. CDR3 bases: TGCGCCAGCAGCCACCCCAATCGGGACCCCGGGCGGGAGGCTTTCTTT.

The V gene is TRBV6-6, the J gene TRBJ1-5; weak D call: TRBD1 (5 bases). The CDR3 is 15 residues long. CDR1 is MNHNY and CDR2 is SVGAGI in the germline V gene (reference sequence). V lost 7 bases, J lost 2 bases, and 15 bases lay in between. CDR3 nucleotide sequence: TGTGCCAGCACTCCAAGGGCGGGGGGCAATCAGCCCCAGCATTTT. This sequence encodes CASTPRAGGNQPQHF.

The CDR3 region has the DNA TGTGCCAGCAGCGACGGGACAGGGAGGCAGGGCACTGAAGCTTTCTTT. Amino acid sequence: CASSDGTGRQGTEAFF. The genes are TRBV11-1 and TRBJ1-1; 9 bases agree with TRBD1. The trim removed 5 bases at V and 4 bases at J, leaving 11 bases unmatched. This CDR3 is 16 amino acids long. Germline CDR1 reads SGHAT; CDR2 reads FQDESV (reference sequence).